The 6 T cell receptor beta chains listed next were all sequenced from one sample in a study of T-cell reconstitution after alpha-beta-depleted transplantation in children. Unique molecular identifiers featured in how the TCRbeta library was prepared. TCRdb re-called the PCR reads with MiXCR, one entry per CDR3 protein. The sample shows some 260,000 distinct CDR3 sequences, 20% to 30% of them seen only once. This specimen was PBMCs, mostly from graft donor cells, taken 360 days after TCRalphabeta/CD19-depleted stem cell transplant. These TCRs come from a female patient aged 2-15 years who had a stem cell transplant for congenital amegakaryocytic thrombocytopenia, so the T cells may come from the graft donor.

This clonotype showed up just a few times. The CDR3 region is CASSQAGQRAHSNQPQHF. CDR3 sequence (DNA): TGCGCCAGCAGCCAGGCGGGACAGAGAGCGCATAGCAATCAGCCCCAGCATTTT. The rearrangement uses TRBV4-1 and TRBJ1-5; 7 nucleotides agree with TRBD1. In germline, CDR1 is MGHRA, CDR2 YSYEKL. This CDR3 is 18 amino acids long. V trimming: 3 bases; J trimming: 0 bases; junction bases outside the gene matches: 11.

The genes are TRBV3-1 and TRBJ1-2; D call uncertain. CDR1 is LGHDT, CDR2 YNNKEL, per germline (reference sequence). The V end was cut by 4 bases, the J end by 6 bases, with 9 bases between. This CDR3 has 12 residues. The CDR3 loop reads CASSLPGHGYTF. As DNA, the CDR3 is TGTGCCAGCAGCCTTCCGGGTCATGGCTACACCTTC.

This clonotype came up a few times. The rearrangement uses TRBV28 and TRBJ1-1; a weak D match, TRBD1 (6 bases). Germline CDR1 reads MDHEN; CDR2 reads SYDVKM. The CDR3 extends over 17 amino acids. Trimming shortened V by 3 bases and J by 0 bases, and 17 bases separated the two germline ends. The CDR3 sequence is CASSFKWGAFMNTEAFF. DNA for the CDR3: TGTGCCAGCAGTTTTAAATGGGGGGCCTTTATGAACACTGAAGCTTTCTTT. Using reference TRBV28 and TRBJ1-1 for the parts outside the CDR3, the full variable domain is DVKVTQSSRYLVKRTGEKVFLECVQDMDHENMFWYRQDPGLGLRLIYFSYDVKMKEKGDIPEGYSVSREKKERFSLILESASTNQTSMYLCASSFKWGAFMNTEAFFGQGTRLTVV.

The gene calls are TRBV3-1 and TRBJ2-3, with D possibly TRBD2 on 6 matching bases. The CDR3 spans 16 residues. The germline V gene encodes CDR1 LGHDT and CDR2 YNNKEL (reference sequence). The ends were cut back, 0 bases at V and 0 bases at J, with 10 bases in the middle. CDR3 DNA sequence: TGTGCCAGCAGCCAAGATCCGGGGACTAGCACAGATACGCAGTATTTT. Amino acid sequence: CASSQDPGTSTDTQYF.

This sequence joins TRBV19 and TRBJ2-1, with 11 positions matching TRBD2. Germline-derived CDR1 and CDR2 are LNHDA and SQIVND (reference sequence). V lost 4 bases and J lost 5; bases outside the gene matches: 7. This CDR3 has 16 residues. In DNA, the CDR3 is TGTGCCAGTAGTAACCCCGGGACTAGCGGAAACAATGAGCAGTTCTTC. Translation gives CASSNPGTSGNNEQFF.

The chain recombines TRBV20-1 with TRBJ1-1; the D gene is possibly TRBD1 (6 bases). Deletions cut 6 bases from V and 1 base from J, with 21 bases between. The V gene's germline CDR1 is DFQATT and CDR2 SNEGSKA (reference sequence). The CDR3 spans 16 residues. CDR3 residues: CSALDGRPRGNTEAFF. The CDR3 DNA is TGCAGTGCCCTTGATGGCAGGCCCAGGGGGAACACTGAAGCTTTCTTT.